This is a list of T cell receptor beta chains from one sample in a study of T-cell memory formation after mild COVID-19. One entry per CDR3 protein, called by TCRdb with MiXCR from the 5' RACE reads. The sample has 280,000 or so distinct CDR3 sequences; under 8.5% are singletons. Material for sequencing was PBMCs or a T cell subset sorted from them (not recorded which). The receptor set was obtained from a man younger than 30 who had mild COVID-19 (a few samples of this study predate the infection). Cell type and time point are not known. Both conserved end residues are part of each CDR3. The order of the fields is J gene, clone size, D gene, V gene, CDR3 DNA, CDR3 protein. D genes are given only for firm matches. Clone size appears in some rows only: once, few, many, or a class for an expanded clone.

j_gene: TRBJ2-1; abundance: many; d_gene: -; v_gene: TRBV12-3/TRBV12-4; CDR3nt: TGTGCCAGCAGTTTCGGCAGGTACAATGAGCAGTTCTTC; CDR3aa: CASSFGRYNEQFF
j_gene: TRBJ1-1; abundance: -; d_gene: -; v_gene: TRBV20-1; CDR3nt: TGCAGTGCTAAGTCTACGGGGACGCACACTGAAGCTTTCTTT; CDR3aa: CSAKSTGTHTEAFF
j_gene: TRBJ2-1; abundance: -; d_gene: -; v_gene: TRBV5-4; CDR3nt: TGTGCCTGCAGCAATTGGGCTACCAACAGAAATGAGCAGTTCTTC; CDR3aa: CACSNWATNRNEQFF
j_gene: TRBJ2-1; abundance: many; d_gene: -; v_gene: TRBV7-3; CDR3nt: TGTGCCAGCAGCCTCTCTAGCAACTCCTACAATGAGCAGTTCTTC; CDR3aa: CASSLSSNSYNEQFF
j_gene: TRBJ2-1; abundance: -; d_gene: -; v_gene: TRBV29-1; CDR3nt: TGCAGCGTTGAGCACAGGGTGGGCTACAATGAGCAGTTCTTC; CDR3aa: CSVEHRVGYNEQFF
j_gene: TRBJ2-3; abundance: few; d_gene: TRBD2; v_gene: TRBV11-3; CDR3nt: TGTGCCAGCAGCTCATACTCTAGCGGGGGGATCGCAGATACGCAGTATTTT; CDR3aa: CASSSYSSGGIADTQYF
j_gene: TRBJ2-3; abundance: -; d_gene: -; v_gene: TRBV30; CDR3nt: TGTGCCTGGAGTCCTTGGACAGATACGCAGTATTTT; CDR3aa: CAWSPWTDTQYF
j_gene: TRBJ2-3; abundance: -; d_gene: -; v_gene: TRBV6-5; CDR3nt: TGTGCCAGCAGTTCGGCCGGGACCACAGATACGCAGTATTTT; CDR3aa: CASSSAGTTDTQYF
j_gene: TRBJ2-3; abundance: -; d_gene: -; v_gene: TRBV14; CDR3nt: TGTGCCAGCAGCCGCAGGCAGGCTAGCACAGATACGCAGTATTTT; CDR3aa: CASSRRQASTDTQYF
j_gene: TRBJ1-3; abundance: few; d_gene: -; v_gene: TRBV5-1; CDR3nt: TGCGCCAGCACGGGGTCTGGAAACACCATATATTTT; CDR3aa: CASTGSGNTIYF
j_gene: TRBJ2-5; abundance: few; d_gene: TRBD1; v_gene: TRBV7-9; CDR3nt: TGTGCCAGCAGCATTCCGGACAGGGGGCCCCAAGAGACCCAGTACTTC; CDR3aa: CASSIPDRGPQETQYF
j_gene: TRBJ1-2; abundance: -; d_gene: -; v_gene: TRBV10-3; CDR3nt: TGTGCCATCAGACCGGACGGGTATGGCTACACCTTC; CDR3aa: CAIRPDGYGYTF
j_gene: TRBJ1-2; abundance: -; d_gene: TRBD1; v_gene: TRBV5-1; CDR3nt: TGCGCCAGCAGCTTGGCCACGGGGACAGGGAATTTCACCTTC; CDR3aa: CASSLATGTGNFTF
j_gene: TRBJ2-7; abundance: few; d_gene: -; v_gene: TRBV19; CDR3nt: TGTGCCAGTAGCGCCGGGGGCGCCCCGAACGAGCAGTACTTC; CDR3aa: CASSAGGAPNEQYF
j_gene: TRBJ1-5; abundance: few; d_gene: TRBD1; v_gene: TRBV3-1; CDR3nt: TGTGCCAGCAGCACCGGGACAGCTCATCGAGGGCCGCCCCAGCATTTT; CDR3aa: CASSTGTAHRGPPQHF
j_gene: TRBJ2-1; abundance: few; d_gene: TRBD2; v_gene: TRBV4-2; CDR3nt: TGTGCCAGCAGCCAAGATGGCAGCGGGGGATTGAATGAGCAGTTCTTC; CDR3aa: CASSQDGSGGLNEQFF
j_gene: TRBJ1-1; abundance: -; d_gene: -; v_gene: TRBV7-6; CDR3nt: TGTGCCAGCAGCTTATGGGGGGCCCAAAAGGGCACTGAAGCTTTCTTT; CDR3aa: CASSLWGAQKGTEAFF
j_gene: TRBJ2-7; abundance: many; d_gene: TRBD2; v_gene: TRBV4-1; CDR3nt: TGCGCCAGCAGCCAAGTAGGTAGCGGGATCTACGAGCAGTACTTC; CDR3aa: CASSQVGSGIYEQYF
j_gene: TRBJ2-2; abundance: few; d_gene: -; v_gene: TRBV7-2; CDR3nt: TGTGCCAGCAGCCCCTCCATGCGGAACACCGGGGAGCTGTTTTTT; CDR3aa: CASSPSMRNTGELFF
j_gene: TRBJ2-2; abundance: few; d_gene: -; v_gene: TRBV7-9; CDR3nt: TGTGCCAGCAGCTTAGGCGTCGCGGGCGCCGGGGAGCTGTTTTTT; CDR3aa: CASSLGVAGAGELFF
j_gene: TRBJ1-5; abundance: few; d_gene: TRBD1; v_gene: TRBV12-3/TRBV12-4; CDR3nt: TGTGCCAGCAGCACCGGACAGGGAGGTCAGCCCCAGCATTTT; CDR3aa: CASSTGQGGQPQHF
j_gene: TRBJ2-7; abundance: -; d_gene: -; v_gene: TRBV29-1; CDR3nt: TGCAGCGTTCAAAGTAGGAGCAGGGAATACGAGCAGTACTTC; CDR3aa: CSVQSRSREYEQYF
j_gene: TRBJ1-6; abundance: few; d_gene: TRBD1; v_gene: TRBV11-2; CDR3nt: TGTGCCAGCAGCTTATGGGGACAGGAACATTCACCCCTCCACTTT; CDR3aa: CASSLWGQEHSPLHF
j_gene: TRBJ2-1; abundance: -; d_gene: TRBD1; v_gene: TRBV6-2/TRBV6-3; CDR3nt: TGTGCCAGCAGCCTCCTCAGGGGGAAGAGTGAGCAGTTCTTC; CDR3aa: CASSLLRGKSEQFF
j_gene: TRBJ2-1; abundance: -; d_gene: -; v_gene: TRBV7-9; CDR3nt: TGTGCCAGCAGCCCTTCGCGGGCTACCTACAATGAGCAGTTCTTC; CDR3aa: CASSPSRATYNEQFF
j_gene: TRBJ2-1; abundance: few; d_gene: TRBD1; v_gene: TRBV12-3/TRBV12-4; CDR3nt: TGTGCCAGCAGACGGGACAGGGGGAGGAGGGATGAGCAGTTCTTC; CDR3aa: CASRRDRGRRDEQFF
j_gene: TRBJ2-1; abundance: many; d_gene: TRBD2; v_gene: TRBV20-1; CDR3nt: TGCAGTGCTAGAGATAAGACTAGCGGGGCCGTTGAGCAGTTCTTC; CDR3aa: CSARDKTSGAVEQFF
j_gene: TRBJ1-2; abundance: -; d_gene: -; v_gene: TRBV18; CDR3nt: TGTGCCAGCTCGGAGACAGCTGGCGGCTACACCTTC; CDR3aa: CASSETAGGYTF
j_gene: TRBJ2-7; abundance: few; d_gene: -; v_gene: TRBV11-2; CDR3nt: TGTGCCAGCAGCTTGCAGGGATTAACCTACGAGCAGTACTTC; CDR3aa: CASSLQGLTYEQYF
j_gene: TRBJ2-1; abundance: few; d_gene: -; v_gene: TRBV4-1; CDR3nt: TGCGCCAGCAGCCAAGACCGCCCCTCTGACGGCTCCTACAATGAGCAGTTCTTC; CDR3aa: CASSQDRPSDGSYNEQFF
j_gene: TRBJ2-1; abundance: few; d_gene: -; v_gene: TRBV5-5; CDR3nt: TGTGCCAGCAGCTTGTACGGGGAGCTCTTCGATGAGCAGTTCTTC; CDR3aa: CASSLYGELFDEQFF
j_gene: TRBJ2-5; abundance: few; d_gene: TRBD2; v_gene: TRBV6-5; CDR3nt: TGTGCCAGCACCCGAGTGGGTTCAGCGGGGGCAGAGACCCAGTACTTC; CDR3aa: CASTRVGSAGAETQYF
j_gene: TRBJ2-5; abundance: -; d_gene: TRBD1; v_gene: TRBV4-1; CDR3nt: TGCGCCAGCAGCCAAGACTGGACAGGGGGGGAGACCCAGTACTTC; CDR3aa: CASSQDWTGGETQYF
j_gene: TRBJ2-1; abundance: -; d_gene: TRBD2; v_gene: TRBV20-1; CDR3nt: TGCAGTGCCCAAATCCCCAGCGGGGGAACCTACAATGAGCAGTTCTTC; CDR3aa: CSAQIPSGGTYNEQFF
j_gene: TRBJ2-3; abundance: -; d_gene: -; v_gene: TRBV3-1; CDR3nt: TGTGCCAGCAGCCATCCCGGGGGACTCACAGATACGCAGTATTTT; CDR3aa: CASSHPGGLTDTQYF
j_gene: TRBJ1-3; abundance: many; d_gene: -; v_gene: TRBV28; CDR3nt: TGTGCCAGCAGTGACAGCACCTCTGGAAACGCCATATATTTT; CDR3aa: CASSDSTSGNAIYF
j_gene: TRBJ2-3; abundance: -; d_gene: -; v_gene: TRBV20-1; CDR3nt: TGCAGTACTAAAGGTCCGCTCACAGATACGCAGTATTTT; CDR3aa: CSTKGPLTDTQYF
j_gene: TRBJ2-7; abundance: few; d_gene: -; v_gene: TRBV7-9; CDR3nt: TGTGCCAGCAGCTCCCTACTACAGGGCCCGCACTACGAGCAGTACTTC; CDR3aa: CASSSLLQGPHYEQYF
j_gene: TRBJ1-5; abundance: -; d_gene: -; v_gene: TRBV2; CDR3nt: TGTGCCAGCAGCGCAGGGGACATGCGGCAGCCCCAGCATTTT; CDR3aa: CASSAGDMRQPQHF
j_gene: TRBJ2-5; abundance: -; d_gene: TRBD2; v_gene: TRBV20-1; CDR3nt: TGCAAGCGGGGGGGCCCAGAGACCCAGTACTTC; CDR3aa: CKRGGPETQYF
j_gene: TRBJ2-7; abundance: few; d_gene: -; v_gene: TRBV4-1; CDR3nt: TGCGCCAGCAGCCCCCCCGGTGGGGGTCCTTACGAGCAGTACTTC; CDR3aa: CASSPPGGGPYEQYF
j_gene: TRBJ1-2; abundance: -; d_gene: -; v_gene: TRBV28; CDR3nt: TGTGCCAGCAGAAGCGGGGGGAACTATGGCTACACCTTC; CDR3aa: CASRSGGNYGYTF
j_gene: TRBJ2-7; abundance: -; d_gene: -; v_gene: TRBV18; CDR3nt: TGTGCCAGCTCACCCCCTCCTAGCTCCTACGAGCAGTACTTC; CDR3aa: CASSPPPSSYEQYF
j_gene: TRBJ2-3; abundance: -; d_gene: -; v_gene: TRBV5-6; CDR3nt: TGTGCCACCAGCCCCGGCGCAGATACGCAGTATTTT; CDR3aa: CATSPGADTQYF
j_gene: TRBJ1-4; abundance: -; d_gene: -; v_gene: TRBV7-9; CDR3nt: TGTGCCAGCAGCTTAGGGCTCCCGGCCGGACTGTTTTTT; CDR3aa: CASSLGLPAGLFF
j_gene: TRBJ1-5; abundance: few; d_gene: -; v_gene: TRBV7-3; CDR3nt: TGTGCCAGCAGCCTAGCGCGCTCCGGGACGCGAATGGCAGAGCCCCAGCATTTT; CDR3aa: CASSLARSGTRMAEPQHF
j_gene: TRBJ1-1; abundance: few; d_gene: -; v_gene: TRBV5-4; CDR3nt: TGTGCCAGCAGGTCACAGGCGAACACTGAAGCTTTCTTT; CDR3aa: CASRSQANTEAFF
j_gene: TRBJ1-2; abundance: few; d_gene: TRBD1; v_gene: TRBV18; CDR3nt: TGTGCCAGCTCACCACCGTCGGCAGGGGGATTCTATGGCTACACCTTC; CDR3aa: CASSPPSAGGFYGYTF
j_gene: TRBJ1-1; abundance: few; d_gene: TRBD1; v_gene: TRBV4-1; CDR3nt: TGCGCCAGCAGCCAAGGGACAGGACAAATGAACACTGAAGCTTTCTTT; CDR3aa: CASSQGTGQMNTEAFF
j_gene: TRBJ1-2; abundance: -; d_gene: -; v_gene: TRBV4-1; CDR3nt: TGCGCCAGCAGCCGATCTTTGACAGCGAACTATGGCTACACCTTC; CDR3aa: CASSRSLTANYGYTF